Presented here are 25 T cell receptor beta chains from one specimen sequenced in a study of T cells after yellow fever vaccination. Each CDR3 protein is one row after TCRdb ran MiXCR on the 5' RACE reads. This table has 310,000 or so distinct CDR3 sequences, roughly 4% appearing once. This specimen consisted of PBMCs, obtained on the day of the yellow fever booster vaccination. The receptors originated from a man between 18 and 29 years old who received the YFV17D yellow fever vaccine.

Only a few counts were recorded for this clonotype. The genes are TRBV6-5 and TRBJ2-7; TRBD1 or TRBD2 may be the D gene (6 bases each). From germline, CDR1 is MNHEY and CDR2 SVGAGI. The ends were cut back, 2 bases at V and 5 bases at J, with 10 bases in the middle. The CDR3 has 13 amino acids. The CDR3 spells CASSYGGHNEQYF. The CDR3 DNA reads TGTGCCAGCAGTTACGGGGGGCATAACGAGCAGTACTTC.

The chain carries TRBV15 and TRBJ2-1; no clear D gene. Germline V lookup: CDR1 LNHNV, CDR2 YYDKDF (reference sequence). The CDR3 runs 13 residues. V lost 0 bases and J 9 bases, leaving 9 bases between the germline ends. DNA for the CDR3: TGTGCCACCAGCAGAGATCTACCGGGTGAGCAGTTCTTC. Protein sequence: CATSRDLPGEQFF. The whole variable domain, remainder taken from reference TRBV15 and TRBJ2-1, is DAMVIQNPRYQVTQFGKPVTLSCSQTLNHNVMYWYQQKSSQAPKLLFHYYDKDFNNEADTPDNFQSRRPNTSFCFLDIRSPGLGDTAMYLCATSRDLPGEQFFGPGTRLTVL.

The table lists this clonotype with many counts. J is TRBJ2-1 and V is TRBV6-2 or TRBV6-3; maybe TRBD2 (5 bases). Germline V CDR1 and CDR2: MNHEY, SVGEGT. With 2 bases removed from V and 6 bases from J, the gap between germline ends came to 8 bases. CDR3 length: 13 amino acids. CDR3 sequence (DNA): TGTGCCAGCAGTTACCGGGAAACCAATGAGCAGTTCTTC. Translated, it gives CASSYRETNEQFF.

This clonotype was seen a few times. This rearrangement joins TRBV29-1 to TRBJ2-7; unclear D gene. Germline values: CDR1 SQVTM, CDR2 ANQGSEA. Trimming pared 4 bases from V and 3 bases from J, leaving 10 bases between. The CDR3 is made up of 12 amino acids. Here the CDR3 reads CSVARPNYEQYF. The CDR3 nucleotides read TGCAGCGTTGCAAGGCCCAACTACGAGCAGTACTTC.

The CDR3 DNA sequence: TGTGCCAGCAGCAGCAGGGGAGGAGGGAACACTGAAGCTTTCTTT. It codes for CASSSRGGGNTEAFF. This chain links TRBV12-3 or TRBV12-4 with TRBJ1-1, with D tentatively TRBD1 (6 bases). V lost 6 bases and J 1 base, leaving 15 bases between the germline ends. This CDR3 region has 15 residues.

Only a few counts were recorded for this clonotype. The V call is TRBV5-5, the J call TRBJ1-5; the D is unclear. The V end was cut by 4 bases, the J end by 7 bases, with 18 bases between. CDR3 length: 15 amino acids. Germline V gene sequence: CDR1 SGHKS, CDR2 YYEKEE (reference sequence). This CDR3 reads CASSTGEGRRQPQHF. CDR3 sequence (DNA): TGTGCCAGCAGCACCGGGGAGGGCCGAAGGCAGCCCCAGCATTTT.

This chain uses TRBV30 with TRBJ1-1; D is perhaps TRBD1 (5 bases). V gave up 3 bases and J gave up 8 bases, with 22 bases separating them. There are 15 residues in the CDR3. Germline V gene data show CDR1 as GTSNPN and CDR2 as SVGIG (reference sequence). The CDR3 is CAWRESGGLGWEAFF. The DNA of the CDR3 is TGTGCCTGGAGGGAGAGCGGGGGTTTGGGGTGGGAAGCTTTCTTT.

This clonotype showed up many times. The chain joins TRBV7-2 to TRBJ1-1, with a weak D call TRBD1 (5 bases). V shed 3 bases and J shed 6 bases, with 11 bases lying between them. Germline V gives CDR1 SGHTA, CDR2 FQGNSA. This CDR3 has 13 amino acids. CDR3: CASSFQGRAEAFF. For the CDR3, the DNA is TGTGCCAGCAGCTTTCAGGGAAGGGCTGAAGCTTTCTTT.

This clonotype was detected many times. This chain links TRBV12-3 or TRBV12-4 with TRBJ1-3; D is ambiguous. This CDR3 is built from 14 residues. V was cut by 2 bases and J by 1 base, with 6 bases left in between. The CDR3 region has the DNA TGTGCCAGCAGTTTATCAGCTTCTGGAAACACCATATATTTT. It codes for CASSLSASGNTIYF.

The table lists this clonotype with many counts. The chain joins TRBV27 to TRBJ1-1; no clear D gene. Germline CDR1 reads MNHEY; CDR2 reads SMNVEV (reference sequence). The CDR3 consists of 14 residues. V was shortened by 5 bases and J by 0 bases, with 10 bases between the two germline ends. Here the CDR3 reads CASSPLGLNTEAFF. The CDR3, as DNA: TGTGCCAGCAGTCCGTTAGGGCTGAACACTGAAGCTTTCTTT.

This clonotype was found many times. This sequence joins TRBV20-1 and TRBJ2-3, with TRBD2 matching over 7 bases. Germline trimming cut 0 bases from V and 8 bases from J; bases unmatched to any gene: 14. This CDR3 is 16 amino acids long. CDR1 is DFQATT and CDR2 is SNEGSKA in the germline V gene (reference sequence). Here the CDR3 reads CSARDPSGVGLGTQYF. In DNA form, the CDR3 reads TGCAGTGCTAGAGATCCCAGCGGGGTGGGTCTGGGTACGCAGTATTTT.

This clonotype was observed many times. The V call is TRBV15, the J call TRBJ1-4, with 9 bases fitting TRBD1. This CDR3 region has 14 residues. V lost 4 bases, J lost 8 bases, and 5 bases stayed unmatched. Germline V lookup: CDR1 LNHNV, CDR2 YYDKDF (reference sequence). CDR3 sequence reads: CATSTGQGEEKLFF. The DNA for the CDR3 is TGTGCCACCAGCACGGGACAGGGTGAGGAAAAACTGTTTTTT.

This clonotype was picked up a small number of times. This chain links TRBV6-6 with TRBJ2-7; D ambiguous. In germline, CDR1 is MNHNY, CDR2 SVGAGI (reference sequence). This CDR3 comprises 13 residues. V lost 2 bases to trimming and J lost 4 bases, with 9 bases between them. CDR3 loop: CASSYERRYEQYV. The CDR3 bases are TGTGCCAGCAGTTACGAGAGGAGATACGAGCAGTACGTC.

The chain links TRBV7-3 to TRBJ2-5; tentatively, D is TRBD1 (7 bases). Per germline, CDR1 SGHTA and CDR2 FQGTGA. The ends were cut back, 5 bases at V and 4 bases at J, with 17 bases in the middle. CDR3 length: 15 residues. CDR3 nucleotide sequence: TGTGCCAGCAGCCGGGGGACAGTCGCCGGAGAGACCCAGTACTTC. Translation: CASSRGTVAGETQYF.

This clonotype has a handful of counts. V gene TRBV24-1 combines with J gene TRBJ2-1; 8 nucleotides align to TRBD1. CDR3 length: 16 residues. V lost 7 bases to trimming and J lost 0 bases; unmatched junction nucleotides: 7. Germline V gives CDR1 KGHDR, CDR2 SFDVKD. Here the CDR3 DNA reads TGTGCCACCAGCCCCCCAGGACAGGGCTCCTACAATGAGCAGTTCTTC. Amino acid sequence: CATSPPGQGSYNEQFF.

This clonotype was observed a few times. This chain links TRBV7-9 with TRBJ1-4, with D maybe TRBD1 (6 bases). CDR1 and CDR2 (germline): SEHNR, FQNEAQ (reference sequence). The V gene lost 3 bases and the J gene lost 6 bases, with 17 bases spanning the gap. The CDR3 is 16 residues long. The CDR3 nucleotides are TGTGCCAGCAGCTTTCCCGCAGGGACAAACGATGAAAAACTGTTTTTT. Its translation: CASSFPAGTNDEKLFF. The complete variable domain, with remaining parts taken from reference TRBV7-9 and TRBJ1-4, reads DTGVSQNPRHKITKRGQNVTFRCDPISEHNRLYWYRQTLGQGPEFLTYFQNEAQLEKSRLLSDRFSAERPKGSFSTLEIQRTEQGDSAMYLCASSFPAGTNDEKLFFGSGTQLSVL.

This clonotype was counted only a few times. The CDR3, as DNA: TGCGCCAGCAACCGGGACAGGGATACCGGGGAGCTGTTTTTT. Amino acid sequence: CASNRDRDTGELFF. The V gene is TRBV5-1, the J gene TRBJ2-2; 9 bases match TRBD1. The V gene's germline CDR1 is SGHRS and CDR2 YFSETQ. The CDR3 is 14 amino acids. J was trimmed by 5 bases and V by 6 bases; bases with no gene match: 5.

Many counts were recorded for this clonotype. The J gene is TRBJ1-5, the V gene TRBV4-1; no clear D gene. The CDR3 extends over 18 amino acids. Germline values: CDR1 MGHRA, CDR2 YSYEKL. V was pared by 1 base and J by 0 bases, with 16 bases between. The CDR3, as DNA: TGCGCCAGCAGCCAAGTTTGGGCGAGAAGTTATAGCAATCAGCCCCAGCATTTT. It translates to CASSQVWARSYSNQPQHF.

A few counts support this clonotype. DNA for the CDR3: TGCAGTGCTAGAGATCCGATGGCGCGAAGAGAGACCCAGTACTTC. Protein product: CSARDPMARRETQYF. The chain uses TRBV20-1 and TRBJ2-5; D is unresolved. The CDR3 loop spans 15 amino acids. Between the trimmed V and J ends, which lost 0 bases and 4 bases, there was a span of 15 bases. Germline values: CDR1 DFQATT, CDR2 SNEGSKA (reference sequence).

In this sample, this clonotype turned up a few times. The chain recombines TRBV7-9 with TRBJ1-6; the D gene is possibly TRBD1 (5 bases). Looked up from germline, CDR1 is SEHNR and CDR2 is FQNEAQ (reference sequence). V lost 6 bases and J lost 11, with 20 bases in between. The CDR3 is made up of 15 amino acids. Here the CDR3 reads CASSWDRHRGTPLHF. DNA of the CDR3: TGTGCCAGCAGTTGGGACCGCCACCGGGGCACACCCCTCCACTTT.

This clonotype was found a few times. The V and J genes are TRBV6-2 or TRBV6-3 and TRBJ2-2; either TRBD1 or TRBD2 may fit D (5 bases each). Per germline, CDR1 MNHEY and CDR2 SVGEGT. Trimming removed 6 bases from V and 3 bases from J, with 11 bases in between. The CDR3 totals 14 residues. The CDR3 region has the DNA TGTGCCAGCAGCCGCATGGGGGACACCGGGGAGCTGTTTTTT. Its protein is CASSRMGDTGELFF.

The sample holds many counts of this clonotype. This chain links TRBV5-1 with TRBJ2-5; D might be TRBD1 (5 bases). The CDR3 has 13 amino acids. Germline CDR1 is SGHRS and CDR2 is YFSETQ. Between the trimmed V and J ends, which lost 2 bases and 4 bases, there was a span of 9 bases. CDR3 amino acids: CASSFRDGETQYF. Here the CDR3 DNA reads TGCGCCAGCAGCTTCAGGGATGGAGAGACCCAGTACTTC. The variable domain in full, completed from reference TRBV5-1 and TRBJ2-5, reads KAGVTQTPRYLIKTRGQQVTLSCSPISGHRSVSWYQQTPGQGLQFLFEYFSETQRNKGNFPGRFSGRQFSNSRSEMNVSTLELGDSALYLCASSFRDGETQYFGPGTRLLVL.

This clonotype was seen many times. V gene TRBV19 combines with J gene TRBJ2-2; no firm D call. The germline V and J ends were trimmed by 5 bases and 2 bases, with 12 bases remaining between them. CDR3 length: 15 residues. Germline lookup yields CDR1 LNHDA and CDR2 SQIVND (reference sequence). In nucleotides, the CDR3 is TGTGCCAGTAGTTCCCGGATGAGAAACACCGGGGAGCTGTTTTTT. This codes for CASSSRMRNTGELFF.

This chain connects TRBV7-9 to TRBJ1-6; 7 positions match TRBD1. This CDR3 contains 17 residues. CDR1 is SEHNR, CDR2 FQNEAQ, per germline (reference sequence). V shed 1 base and J 9 bases; nucleotides not matched to a gene: 12. The CDR3 loop is CASSLVVSDRQGSPLHF. In DNA, the CDR3 is TGTGCCAGCAGCTTAGTGGTGTCGGACAGGCAAGGTTCACCCCTCCACTTT.

This clonotype was observed many times. CDR3 sequence reads: CASSKGQGNTIYF. The CDR3 DNA reads as TGCGCCAGCAGCAAGGGACAGGGGAACACCATATATTTT. This chain uses TRBV5-1 with TRBJ1-3; 10 positions match TRBD1. V gave up 4 bases and J gave up 7 bases; unmatched junction bases: 2. This CDR3 spans 13 amino acids. From germline, CDR1 is SGHRS and CDR2 YFSETQ.